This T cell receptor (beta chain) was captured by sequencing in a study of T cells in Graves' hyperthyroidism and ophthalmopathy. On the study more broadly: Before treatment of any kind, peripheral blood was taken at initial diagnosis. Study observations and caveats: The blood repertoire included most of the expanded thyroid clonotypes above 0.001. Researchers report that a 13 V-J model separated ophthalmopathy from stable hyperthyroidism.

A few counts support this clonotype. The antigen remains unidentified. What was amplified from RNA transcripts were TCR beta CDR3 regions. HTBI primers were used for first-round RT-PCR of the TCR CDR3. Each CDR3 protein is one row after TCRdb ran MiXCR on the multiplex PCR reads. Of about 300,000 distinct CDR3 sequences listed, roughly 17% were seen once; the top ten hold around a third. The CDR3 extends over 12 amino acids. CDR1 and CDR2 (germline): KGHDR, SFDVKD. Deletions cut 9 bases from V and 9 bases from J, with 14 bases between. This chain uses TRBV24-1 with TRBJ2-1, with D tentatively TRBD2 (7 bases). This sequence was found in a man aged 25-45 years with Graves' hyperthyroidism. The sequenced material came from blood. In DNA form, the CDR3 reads TGTGCCACCGGGAAGGGGGGGAGTGAGCAGTTCTTC. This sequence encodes CATGKGGSEQFF.